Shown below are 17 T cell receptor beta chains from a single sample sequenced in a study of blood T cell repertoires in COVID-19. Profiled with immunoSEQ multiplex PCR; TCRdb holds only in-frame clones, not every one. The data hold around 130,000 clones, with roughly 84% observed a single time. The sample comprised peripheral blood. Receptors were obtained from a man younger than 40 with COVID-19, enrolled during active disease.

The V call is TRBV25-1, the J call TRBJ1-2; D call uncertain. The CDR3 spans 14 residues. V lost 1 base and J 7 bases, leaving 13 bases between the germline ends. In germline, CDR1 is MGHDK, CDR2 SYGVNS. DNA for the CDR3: TGTGCCAGCAGTGAATCTGCCCTCGCAGGTGGCTACACCTTC. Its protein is CASSESALAGGYTF.

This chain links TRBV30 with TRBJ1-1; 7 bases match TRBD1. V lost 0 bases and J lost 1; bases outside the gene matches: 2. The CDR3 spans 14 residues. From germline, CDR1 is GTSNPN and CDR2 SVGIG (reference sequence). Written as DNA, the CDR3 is TGTGCCTGGAGTGTAAAGGGGGCGAACACTGAAGCTTTCTTT. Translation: CAWSVKGANTEAFF.

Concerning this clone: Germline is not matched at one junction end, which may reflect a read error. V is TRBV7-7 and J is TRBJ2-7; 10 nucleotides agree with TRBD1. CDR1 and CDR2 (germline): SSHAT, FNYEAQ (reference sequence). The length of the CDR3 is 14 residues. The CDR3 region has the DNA TGTGCTAGCAGCCCGACAGGGGGCAAGGACGAGCAGTACTTC. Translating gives CASSPTGGKDEQYF.

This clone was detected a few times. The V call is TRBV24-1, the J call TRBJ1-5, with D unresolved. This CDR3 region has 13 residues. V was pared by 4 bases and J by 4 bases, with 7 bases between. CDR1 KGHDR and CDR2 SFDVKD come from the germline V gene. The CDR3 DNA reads TGTGCCACCAGTGACAGGCCTAATCAGCCCCAGCATTTT. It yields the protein CATSDRPNQPQHF.

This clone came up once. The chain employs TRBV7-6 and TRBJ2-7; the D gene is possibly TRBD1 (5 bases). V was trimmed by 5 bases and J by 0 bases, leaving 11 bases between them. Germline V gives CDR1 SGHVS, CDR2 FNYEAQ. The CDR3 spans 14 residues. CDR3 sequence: CASSQGATSYEQYF. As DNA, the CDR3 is TGTGCCAGCAGCCAGGGTGCGACCTCCTACGAGCAGTACTTC.

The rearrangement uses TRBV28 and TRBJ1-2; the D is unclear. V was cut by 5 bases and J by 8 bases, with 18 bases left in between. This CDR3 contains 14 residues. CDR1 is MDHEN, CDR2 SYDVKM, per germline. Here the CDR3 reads CASSPRGEGRGYTF. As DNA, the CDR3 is TGTGCCAGCAGTCCGCGGGGTGAGGGAAGAGGCTACACCTTC.

DNA of the CDR3: TGTGCCAGCAGCCAAGAGACGCGACTTCTCTCTGGAAACACCATATATTTT. It yields the protein CASSQETRLLSGNTIYF. The chain joins TRBV3-1 (or the pseudogene TRBV3-2) to TRBJ1-3, with D unclear. V gave up 0 bases and J gave up 0 bases, with 12 bases separating them. CDR3 size: 17 residues. Germline V gene data show CDR1 as LGHDT and CDR2 as YNNKEL (reference sequence).

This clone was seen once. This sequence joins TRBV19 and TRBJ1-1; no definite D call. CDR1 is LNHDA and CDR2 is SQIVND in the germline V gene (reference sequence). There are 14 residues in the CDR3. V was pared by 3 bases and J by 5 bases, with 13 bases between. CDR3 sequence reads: CASSIPRVATEAFF. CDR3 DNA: TGTGCCAGTAGTATTCCCCGGGTCGCAACTGAAGCTTTCTTT.

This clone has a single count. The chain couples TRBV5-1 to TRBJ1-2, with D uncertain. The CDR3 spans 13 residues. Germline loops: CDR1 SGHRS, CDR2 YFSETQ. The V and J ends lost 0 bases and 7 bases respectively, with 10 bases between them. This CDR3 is CASSLDSSSGYTF. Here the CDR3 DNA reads TGCGCCAGCAGCTTGGATAGTAGTAGTGGCTACACCTTC. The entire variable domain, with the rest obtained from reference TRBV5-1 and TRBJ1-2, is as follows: KAGVTQTPRYLIKTRGQQVTLSCSPISGHRSVSWYQQTPGQGLQFLFEYFSETQRNKGNFPGRFSGRQFSNSRSEMNVSTLELGDSALYLCASSLDSSSGYTFGSGTRLTVV.

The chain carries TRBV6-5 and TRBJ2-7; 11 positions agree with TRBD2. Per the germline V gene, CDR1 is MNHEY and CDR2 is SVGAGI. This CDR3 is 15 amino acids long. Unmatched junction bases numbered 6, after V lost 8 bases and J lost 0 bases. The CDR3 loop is CASGSGTSGSYEQYF. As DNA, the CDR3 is TGTGCCAGCGGCTCCGGGACTAGCGGCTCCTACGAGCAGTACTTC.

CDR3 sequence: CASIVPKTHTLGGYEQYF. The CDR3 nucleotides read TGCGCCAGCATCGTGCCCAAAACCCACACCCTGGGGGGATACGAGCAGTACTTC. The rearrangement joins TRBV5-1 to TRBJ2-7, with a tentative D call TRBD2 (6 bases). The CDR3 has 18 residues. Per the germline V gene, CDR1 is SGHRS and CDR2 is YFSETQ. V was shortened by 6 bases and J by 4 bases, with 29 bases between the two germline ends.

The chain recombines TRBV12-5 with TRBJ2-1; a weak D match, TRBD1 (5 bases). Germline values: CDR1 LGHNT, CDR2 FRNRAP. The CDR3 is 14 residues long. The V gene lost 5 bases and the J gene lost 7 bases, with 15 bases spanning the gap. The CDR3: CASGTSQGRNEQFF. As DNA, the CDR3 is TGTGCTAGTGGTACCAGTCAGGGCCGAAATGAGCAGTTCTTC.

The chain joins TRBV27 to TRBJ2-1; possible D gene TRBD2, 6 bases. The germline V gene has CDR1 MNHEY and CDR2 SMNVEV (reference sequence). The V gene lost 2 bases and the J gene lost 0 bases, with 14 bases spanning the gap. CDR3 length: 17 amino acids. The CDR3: CASSLDREKASYNEQFF. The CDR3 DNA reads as TGTGCCAGCAGTTTAGATCGGGAGAAAGCCTCCTACAATGAGCAGTTCTTC.

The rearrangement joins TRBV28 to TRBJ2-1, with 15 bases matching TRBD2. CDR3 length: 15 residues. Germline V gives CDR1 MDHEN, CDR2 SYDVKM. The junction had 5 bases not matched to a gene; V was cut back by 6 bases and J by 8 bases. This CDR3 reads CASSPGLAGGYEQFF. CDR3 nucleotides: TGTGCCAGCAGCCCGGGACTAGCGGGAGGATATGAGCAGTTCTTC.

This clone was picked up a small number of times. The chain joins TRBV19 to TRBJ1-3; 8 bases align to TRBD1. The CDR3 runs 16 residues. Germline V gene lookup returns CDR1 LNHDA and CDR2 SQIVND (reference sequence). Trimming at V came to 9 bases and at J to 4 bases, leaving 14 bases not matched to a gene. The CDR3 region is CARPRTGFRGGNTIYF. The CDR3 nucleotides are TGTGCCAGACCTAGGACAGGGTTTAGGGGGGGAAACACCATATATTTT.

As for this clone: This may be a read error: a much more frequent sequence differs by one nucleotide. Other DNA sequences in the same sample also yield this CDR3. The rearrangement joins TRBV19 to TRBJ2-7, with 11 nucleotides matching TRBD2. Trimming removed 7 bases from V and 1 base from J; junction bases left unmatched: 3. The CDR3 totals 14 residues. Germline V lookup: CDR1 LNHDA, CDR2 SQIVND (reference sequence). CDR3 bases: TGTGCCAGTAAAACTAGCGGGAGTTCCTACGAGCAGTACTTC. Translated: CASKTSGSSYEQYF. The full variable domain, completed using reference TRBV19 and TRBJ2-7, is DGGITQSPKYLFRKEGQNVTLSCEQNLNHDAMYWYRQDPGQGLRLIYYSQIVNDFQKGDIAEGYSVSREKKESFPLTVTSAQKNPTAFYLCASKTSGSSYEQYFGPGTRLTVT.

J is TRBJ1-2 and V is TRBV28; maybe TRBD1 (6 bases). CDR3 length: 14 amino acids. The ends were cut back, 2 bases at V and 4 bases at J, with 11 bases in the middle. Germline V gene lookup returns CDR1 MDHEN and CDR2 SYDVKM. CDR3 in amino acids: CASSLGDRTYGYTF. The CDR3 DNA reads TGTGCCAGCAGTTTAGGTGACAGGACCTATGGCTACACCTTC.